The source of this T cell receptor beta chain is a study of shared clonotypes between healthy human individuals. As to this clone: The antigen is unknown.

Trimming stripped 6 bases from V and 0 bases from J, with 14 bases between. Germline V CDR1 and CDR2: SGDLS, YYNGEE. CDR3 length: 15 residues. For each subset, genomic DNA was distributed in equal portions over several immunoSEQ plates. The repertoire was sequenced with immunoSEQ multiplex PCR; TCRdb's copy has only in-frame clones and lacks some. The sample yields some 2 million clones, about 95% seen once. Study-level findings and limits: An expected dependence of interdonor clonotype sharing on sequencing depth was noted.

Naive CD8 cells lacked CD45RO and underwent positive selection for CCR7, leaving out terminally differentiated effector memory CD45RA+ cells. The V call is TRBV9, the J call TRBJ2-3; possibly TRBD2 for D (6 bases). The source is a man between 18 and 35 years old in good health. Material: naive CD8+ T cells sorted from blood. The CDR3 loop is CASKMGGSSTDTQYF. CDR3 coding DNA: TGTGCCAGCAAAATGGGAGGTTCTAGCACAGATACGCAGTATTTT.